This T cell receptor (beta chain) came from a study of PD-1 blockade in classical Hodgkin lymphoma. About this clone: Its target is not known.

There was relapse after autologous stem cell transplantation in every patient, and there was variation in brentuximab vedotin exposure. Regarding the study as a whole: Newly diagnosed patients reportedly had lower baseline TCR diversity than healthy donors.

Repertoires were generated with immunoSEQ multiplex PCR, while TCRdb's copy carries only in-frame clones and drops some. The table includes around 40,000 clones, over 75% detected once. Germline values: CDR1 LNHNV, CDR2 YYDKDF (reference sequence). The CDR3 runs to 16 residues. The ends lost 3 bases at V and 5 bases at J; junction bases unmatched: 3. The sample here was peripheral blood mononuclear cells (PBMCs), taken at baseline. The clonotype comes from a human donor with classical Hodgkin lymphoma. The gene calls are TRBV15 and TRBJ2-2; 13 bases line up with TRBD2. This CDR3 is CATSRGTSGTTGELFF. The CDR3 region has the DNA TGTGCCACCAGCAGGGGGACTAGCGGGACAACCGGGGAGCTGTTTTTT.